These 30 T cell receptor beta chains were all obtained from the same sample, sequenced in a study of lymphopenia after photon versus proton radiotherapy. TCRdb keeps only in-frame clones here, not all; method: immunoSEQ multiplex PCR. Of about 49,000 clones in the sample, 80% to 90% were seen once. The sample was peripheral blood, taken from a patient treated with photon-based radiotherapy. The receptor source for this set is a man in his fifties with gastric cancer.

As concerns this clone: The junction differs from germline at one of its ends, possibly a read error. J is TRBJ2-1 and V is TRBV6-1; 10 nucleotides agree with TRBD2. The germline gives CDR1 MNHNS, CDR2 SASEGT. This CDR3 contains 15 residues. The CDR3 here is CASTEEVAGGLEQFF. CDR3 nucleotide sequence: TGTGCCAGCACTGAAGAAGTAGCGGGGGGACTTGAGCAGTTCTTC.

This clone has just a few counts. The genes are TRBV5-4 and TRBJ1-2; 7 bases match TRBD1. This CDR3 is 15 amino acids long. CDR1 is SGHNT and CDR2 is YYREEE in the germline V gene (reference sequence). V dropped 5 bases and J dropped 3; count of bases not matched to a gene: 10. This CDR3 reads CASSRETGFDYGYTF. CDR3 bases: TGTGCCAGCAGTCGAGAGACAGGGTTTGACTATGGCTACACCTTC.

This clone was seen a few times. This chain uses TRBV7-9 with TRBJ1-2, with D possibly being TRBD1 (5 bases). Germline CDR1 SEHNR, CDR2 FQNEAQ (reference sequence). The CDR3 covers 13 residues. The V end lost 7 bases, the J end lost 6 bases, and 15 bases lay between the germline ends. CDR3 coding DNA: TGTGCCAGCACGCTCTGGGGCGCCCATGGCTACACCTTC. Protein sequence: CASTLWGAHGYTF.

The V call is TRBV9, the J call TRBJ2-3; 9 bases are a match to TRBD2. This CDR3 region has 16 residues. Germline V gene sequence: CDR1 SGDLS, CDR2 YYNGEE. V lost 0 bases and J lost 2; bases outside the gene matches: 4. This CDR3 reads CASSVEAGGFTDTQYF. The CDR3 coding sequence is TGTGCCAGCAGCGTAGAAGCGGGAGGCTTCACAGATACGCAGTATTTT.

The V gene is TRBV11-2, the J gene TRBJ2-7; D is undetermined. This CDR3 has 12 amino acids. Trimming stripped 6 bases from V and 5 bases from J, with 11 bases between. The germline gives CDR1 SGHAT, CDR2 FQNNGV. The CDR3: CASSRNRDEQYF. CDR3 DNA sequence: TGTGCCAGCAGTCGAAACAGAGACGAGCAGTACTTC.

This clone was counted only a few times. The chain links TRBV11-2 to TRBJ2-1, with 10 bases aligning to TRBD1. There are 14 residues in the CDR3. The V segment lost 5 bases and the J segment 6 bases; nucleotides outside the gene matches: 4. Per germline, CDR1 SGHAT and CDR2 FQNNGV. CDR3 in DNA: TGTGCCAGCAGCGTTGACAGGGGGCTCAATGAGCAGTTCTTC. Amino acids: CASSVDRGLNEQFF.

The chain couples TRBV7-3 to TRBJ1-4, with D perhaps TRBD1 (5 bases). V was clipped by 5 bases and J by 8 bases, with 12 bases between them. Germline V gives CDR1 SGHTA, CDR2 FQGTGA. The CDR3 runs to 13 residues. CDR3 coding DNA: TGTGCCAGCAGCGCTCGGGGGATGGAAAAACTGTTTTTT. This translates into CASSARGMEKLFF.

The V call is TRBV5-5, the J call TRBJ1-2; TRBD1 matches at 8 bases. The CDR3 length is 14 residues. Germline loops: CDR1 SGHKS, CDR2 YYEKEE (reference sequence). Unmatched junction bases numbered 9, after V lost 4 bases and J lost 7 bases. CDR3 nucleotide sequence: TGTGCCAGCAGCGACAGGCGGACAGGGCTTGGCTACACCTTC. It is translated as CASSDRRTGLGYTF.

V gene TRBV19 combines with J gene TRBJ2-1; 11 nucleotides align to TRBD2. The CDR3 length is 16 residues. V shed 3 bases, J shed 4 bases, and the junction held 5 bases outside the gene matches. CDR1 and CDR2 from the germline V gene are LNHDA and SQIVND (reference sequence). CDR3 DNA: TGTGCCAGTAGTATGGAGGGACTAGCGGTATACAATGAGCAGTTCTTC. Its translation: CASSMEGLAVYNEQFF.

This chain uses TRBV6-5 with TRBJ2-7; the D is unclear. CDR1 is MNHEY and CDR2 is SVGAGI in the germline V gene. Trimming removed 2 bases from V and 2 bases from J, with 13 bases in between. The CDR3 sequence is 15 residues long. The CDR3 loop is CASSYLPSGAYEQYF. CDR3 nucleotide sequence: TGTGCCAGCAGTTACCTGCCCAGTGGCGCCTACGAGCAGTACTTC.

This clone was counted a single time. This chain connects TRBV11-2 to TRBJ2-1; 10 bases are shared with TRBD2. CDR1 SGHAT and CDR2 FQNNGV come from the germline V gene. V dropped 1 base and J dropped 0; count of bases not matched to a gene: 9. The CDR3 contains 19 residues. For the CDR3, the DNA is TGTGCCAGCAGCTTAGGGACTAGCGGAGGAGGGAGCTCCTACAATGAGCAGTTCTTC. Residues: CASSLGTSGGGSSYNEQFF.

V and J are TRBV18 and TRBJ2-1, with D perhaps TRBD2 (6 bases). Germline CDR1 and CDR2: KGHSH and LQKENI. The CDR3 runs 15 residues. V was pared by 3 bases and J by 8 bases, with 17 bases between. The CDR3 loop is CASSPSVGRTYEQFF. DNA for the CDR3: TGTGCCAGCTCACCGAGTGTGGGGAGGACGTATGAGCAGTTCTTC. The full variable domain, its missing parts supplied by reference TRBV18 and TRBJ2-1, is NAGVMQNPRHLVRRRGQEARLRCSPMKGHSHVYWYRQLPEEGLKFMVYLQKENIIDESGMPKERFSAEFPKEGPSILRIQQVVRGDSAAYFCASSPSVGRTYEQFFGPGTRLTVL.

The chain employs TRBV5-4 and TRBJ2-2; 7 bases agree with TRBD2. Trimming took 4 bases from V and 0 from J; bases not matched to a gene: 3. Germline V gives CDR1 SGHNT, CDR2 YYREEE (reference sequence). This CDR3 has 15 amino acids. CDR3 nucleotide sequence: TGTGCCAGCAGCCGCGGACTAGCGAACACCGGGGAGCTGTTTTTT. It translates to CASSRGLANTGELFF.

This clone was counted once. Written as DNA, the CDR3 is TGTGCCAGCAGTAAACCTAACAGGATTCGAAACTATGGCTACACCTTC. This codes for CASSKPNRIRNYGYTF. The chain joins TRBV28 to TRBJ1-2; D possibly corresponds to TRBD1 (5 bases). The CDR3 contains 16 residues. CDR1 is MDHEN and CDR2 is SYDVKM in the germline V gene. The V end lost 5 bases, the J end lost 2 bases, and 18 bases lay between the germline ends.

In the case of this clone: One end of the junction varies from germline; a read error may be responsible. Distinct nucleotide sequences in the sample also encode this CDR3. This chain connects TRBV5-4 to TRBJ2-5, with TRBD2 identical over 13 bases. The germline gives CDR1 SGHNT, CDR2 YYREEE (reference sequence). This CDR3 is built from 16 residues. The CDR3 loop is CASSFRTSGRRETQYF. The DNA of the CDR3 is TGCGCCAGCAGCTTCCGGACTAGCGGGAGAAGGGAGACCCAGTACTTC.

CDR3: CSVVWTGADTNYGYTF. DNA for the CDR3: TGCAGCGTTGTCTGGACAGGGGCCGATACCAACTATGGCTACACCTTC. This chain uses TRBV29-1 with TRBJ1-2, with 9 bases matching TRBD1. Trimming cost V 4 bases and J 2 bases; bases outside gene matches: 11. CDR3 length equals 16 residues. Germline CDR1 is SQVTM and CDR2 is ANQGSEA.

This chain links TRBV10-2 with TRBJ2-1; TRBD1 might be the D (5 bases). Germline assignment: CDR1 WSHSY and CDR2 SAAADI. Trimming shortened V by 0 bases and J by 6 bases, and 9 bases separated the two germline ends. The CDR3 covers 14 residues. The CDR3 sequence is CASSESGALNEQFF. The DNA of the CDR3 is TGCGCCAGCAGTGAGTCTGGGGCTCTCAATGAGCAGTTCTTC.

The rearrangement links TRBV18 to TRBJ1-1; D is perhaps TRBD1 (6 bases). Germline V lookup: CDR1 KGHSH, CDR2 LQKENI. V was shortened by 3 bases and J by 4 bases, with 12 bases between the two germline ends. The CDR3 has 14 amino acids. CDR3 region: CASSPGGASTEAFF. The DNA for the CDR3 is TGTGCCAGCTCACCGGGGGGCGCGAGCACTGAAGCTTTCTTT.

This clone was recorded once. V is TRBV7-9 and J is TRBJ2-3; D is undetermined. The CDR3 totals 11 residues. V lost 8 bases to trimming and J lost 3 bases, with 6 bases between them. The germline gives CDR1 SEHNR, CDR2 FQNEAQ (reference sequence). CDR3 amino acids: CASGKTDTQYF. Written as DNA, the CDR3 is TGTGCCAGCGGAAAGACAGATACGCAGTATTTT.

The CDR3 sequence: CASSLALARDSSQETQYF. The CDR3 nucleotides are TGTGCCAGCAGCTTGGCGCTAGCGCGGGACTCCTCACAAGAGACCCAGTACTTC. The chain carries TRBV5-8 and TRBJ2-5, with a weak D call TRBD2 (6 bases). Germline loops: CDR1 SGHTS, CDR2 YDEGEE. The germline V and J ends were trimmed by 0 bases and 2 bases, with 20 bases remaining between them. The length of the CDR3 is 18 residues.

The genes are TRBV7-9 and TRBJ1-2; the D is unclear. Germline loops: CDR1 SEHNR, CDR2 FQNEAQ (reference sequence). The V end was cut by 0 bases, the J end by 2 bases, with 7 bases between. The CDR3 runs 14 residues. The chain's CDR3 is CASSLAQANYGYTF. DNA for the CDR3: TGTGCCAGCAGCTTAGCCCAGGCGAACTATGGCTACACCTTC.

The V call is TRBV18, the J call TRBJ1-1, with 8 bases aligning to TRBD1. CDR1 and CDR2 from the germline V gene are KGHSH and LQKENI. The junction had 4 bases not matched to a gene; V was cut back by 6 bases and J by 1 base. This CDR3 contains 14 residues. The CDR3 sequence: CASSAGQANTEAFF. Written as DNA, the CDR3 is TGTGCCAGCTCGGCGGGACAGGCGAACACTGAAGCTTTCTTT.

This rearrangement joins TRBV28 to TRBJ2-7, with 7 bases lining up with TRBD1. This CDR3 comprises 15 residues. Trimming took 6 bases from V and 6 from J; bases not matched to a gene: 14. The V gene's germline CDR1 is MDHEN and CDR2 SYDVKM. CDR3 sequence: CASRGSGTAFFEQYF. As DNA, the CDR3 is TGTGCCAGCAGGGGTTCCGGGACAGCTTTTTTCGAGCAGTACTTC.

CDR3 loop: CASSDERHPTSNTGELFF. In DNA, the CDR3 is TGCGCCAGCAGTGATGAGAGACACCCGACAAGCAACACCGGGGAGCTGTTTTTT. The rearrangement links TRBV10-1 to TRBJ2-2, with D hard to call. The germline CDR1 and CDR2 sequences are WNHNN and SYGVQD (reference sequence). Trimming shortened V by 3 bases and J by 2 bases, and 19 bases separated the two germline ends. The CDR3 runs to 18 residues.

CDR3 sequence: CASTGHSNQPQHF. DNA for the CDR3: TGTGCCAGTACGGGGCATAGCAATCAGCCCCAGCATTTT. The rearrangement uses TRBV19 and TRBJ1-5, with D maybe TRBD1 (5 bases). Between the trimmed V and J ends, which lost 7 bases and 0 bases, there was a span of 7 bases. Germline assignment: CDR1 LNHDA and CDR2 SQIVND (reference sequence). CDR3 length: 13 amino acids.

This rearrangement joins TRBV27 to TRBJ1-5; D remains unclear. CDR1 and CDR2 (germline): MNHEY, SMNVEV (reference sequence). V lost 5 bases and J lost 3, with 11 bases in between. The CDR3 runs to 14 residues. The CDR3 here is CASSVEGNNQPQHF. The CDR3 DNA follows: TGTGCCAGCAGTGTCGAGGGCAACAATCAGCCCCAGCATTTT.

The V gene is TRBV7-8, the J gene TRBJ2-7, with D perhaps matching TRBD1 (5 bases). The V end lost 2 bases, the J end lost 3 bases, and 8 bases lay between the germline ends. CDR1 SGHVS and CDR2 FQNEAQ come from the germline V gene. The CDR3 extends over 13 amino acids. CDR3 region: CASSLTGYYEQYF. The CDR3 DNA reads as TGTGCCAGCAGCTTAACAGGATACTACGAGCAGTACTTC.

The chain has TRBV11-2 and TRBJ2-1; D tentatively fits TRBD1 or TRBD2 (5 bases each). Trimming stripped 3 bases from V and 6 bases from J, with 15 bases between. Germline loops: CDR1 SGHAT, CDR2 FQNNGV. The CDR3 runs 15 residues. The DNA of the CDR3 is TGTGCCAGCAGCTTTACCGGGACGCAGGCCAATGAGCAGTTCTTC. Protein sequence: CASSFTGTQANEQFF.

The chain is built from TRBV4-2 and TRBJ2-5; a possible D gene is TRBD2 (7 bases). The last part of the DNA fits TRBJ2-7 better; the J call may be wrong. Germline CDR1 reads LGHNA; CDR2 reads YNFKEQ. This CDR3 comprises 15 residues. CDR3 residues: CASSPQGGGTYEQYF. DNA for the CDR3: TGTGCCAGCAGCCCCCAAGGGGGGGGGACCTACGAGCAGTACTTC.

This clone occurred a few times. This chain joins TRBV11-3 and TRBJ2-1; 8 positions match TRBD1. With V trimmed by 0 bases and J by 7 bases, 8 bases remained unmatched. This CDR3 is built from 16 residues. Germline CDR1 reads SGHNT; CDR2 reads YENEEA. The CDR3 loop reads CASSLDGTGGMNEQFF. The CDR3 DNA reads as TGTGCCAGCAGCTTAGATGGAACAGGGGGTATGAATGAGCAGTTCTTC.